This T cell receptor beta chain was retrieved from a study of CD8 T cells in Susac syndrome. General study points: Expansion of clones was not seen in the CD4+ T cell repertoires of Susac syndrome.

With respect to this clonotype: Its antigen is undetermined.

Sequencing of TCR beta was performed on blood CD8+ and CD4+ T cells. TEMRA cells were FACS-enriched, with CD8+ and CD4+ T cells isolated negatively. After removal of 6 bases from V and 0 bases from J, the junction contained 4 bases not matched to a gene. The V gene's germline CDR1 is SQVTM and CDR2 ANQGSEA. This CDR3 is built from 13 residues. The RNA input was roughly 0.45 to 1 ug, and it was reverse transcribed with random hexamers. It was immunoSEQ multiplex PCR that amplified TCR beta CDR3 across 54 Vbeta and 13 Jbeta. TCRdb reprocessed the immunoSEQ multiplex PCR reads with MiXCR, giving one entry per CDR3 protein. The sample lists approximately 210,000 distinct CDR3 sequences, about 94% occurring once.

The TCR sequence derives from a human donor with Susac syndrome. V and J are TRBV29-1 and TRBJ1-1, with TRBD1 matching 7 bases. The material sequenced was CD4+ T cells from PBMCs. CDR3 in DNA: TGCAGCGTCACGACAGGGATGAACACTGAAGCTTTCTTT. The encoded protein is CSVTTGMNTEAFF. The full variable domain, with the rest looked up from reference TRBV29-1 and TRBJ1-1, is SAVISQKPSRDICQRGTSLTIQCQVDSQVTMMFWYRQQPGQSLTLIATANQGSEATYESGFVIDKFPISRPNLTFSTLTVSNMSPEDSSIYLCSVTTGMNTEAFFGQGTRLTVV.